The following is a TCR beta chain sequence with its context. This clonotype was seen repeatedly, ten times or more. Which antigen it targets is not known. Per-base quality was not reported, and no clone a single base away is much larger than it. This sample was taken from a study of glioma-infiltrating T cells (dated by TCRdb to 2016 to 2017). About the investigation overall: The low-grade gliomas were WHO grade II oligodendrogliomas or astrocytomas, while the glioblastomas were WHO grade IV tumors sampled at initial diagnosis rather than at recurrent diagnosis. Glioma patients received dexamethasone for six or fewer days before surgery. The sequencing target for blood libraries was 4.5- to 10-fold coverage of about a million peripheral T cells. Sequencing of TCR alpha- and beta-chain repertoires was performed on glioma tissue, on non-neoplastic brain tissue, and on matched peripheral blood mononuclear cells. To gauge divergence between tissue and blood T-cell populations, every tissue-infiltrating repertoire was compared against the peripheral blood repertoire from the same patient. Three low-grade glioma patients, about 8 primary glioblastoma patients, and three non-glioma patients who contributed non-neoplastic brain tissue made up the paired cohort. Broader findings and caveats from the paper: A signature set of shared blood CDR3 motifs marked patients with low tissue-blood divergence and was depleted in highly divergent patients. The group comparisons were based on small numbers of patients: three non-neoplastic, three low-grade glioma and roughly eight glioblastoma patients. VJ-independent divergence between tissue and blood was lower than expected in non-neoplastic patients but higher than expected in all gliomas, particularly low-grade gliomas. Very few CDR3 sequences were found to be shared between tissue and blood, and this scarcity was attributed to high CDR3 diversity and limited sampling.

Via the germline V gene (reference sequence), CDR1 is DFQATT and CDR2 SNEGSKA. The CDR3 contains 13 residues, cysteine and phenylalanine counted. Just the 39-base CDR3 DNA is kept, in frame starting at base 1. V is cut by 1 base and J by 0 bases, and the space between the germline ends is 6 bases. Immediately after resection, surgical brain or tumor specimens were cryofrozen in liquid nitrogen, and peripheral blood cells were collected at the same time. The iRepertoire nested amplicon-rescue multiplex PCR (arm-PCR) platform was used to amplify TCR alpha and beta CDR3 regions from RNA. The input for one-step reverse transcription and amplification was 100-400 ng of tissue mRNA or PBMC total RNA. Following bead purification, Illumina adapters were added by a secondary multiplex PCR, and libraries between 200 and 400 bp were gel-purified. Internal 6-nucleotide barcodes were carried by the libraries and were used for demultiplexing. Sequencing of libraries was performed on an Illumina MiSeq with 2x220 or 2x250 nucleotide paired-end reads. On the authors' methods: Paired reads were merged with FLASH 1.2.11 and aligned to the GRCh37 human genome with BWA-MEM before extracting TRA and TRB reads. V and J assignment used an IMGT-derived reference of cassette sequences and CDR3 motifs that included pseudogenes. Three-frame translation of reads was performed, and productive CDR3s were defined as those with a C...FGXG motif and no stop codons. A clonotype was defined as a unique combination of a V-J cassette pair and a CDR3 amino acid sequence. Reads were filtered by Hamming distance, with the threshold set by the sequence error rate of each sample in mapped regions. Through fastp at Q25 and MiXCR, TCRdb rebuilt clones from the public reads, retaining in-frame beta chains. Rows with one shared CDR3 protein collapse into an entry with the most common genes and DNA. TCRdb, rather than the study authors, made the V and J calls. For this sample the table gives about 400,000 distinct CDR3 sequences, of which less than 50% were detected only once. In total, the top ten clones hold approximately 12% of the sample.

The sample was glioma tissue, nonneoplastic brain tissue, or PBMCs (not recorded which). This clonotype was obtained from a human donor with low-grade glioma or glioblastoma, undergoing nonglioma brain surgery, or in good health (not recorded which). The V and J genes are TRBV20-1 and TRBJ1-2; the D gene is unclear. The CDR3 is CSARGHPNYGYTF. The DNA sequence reads TGCAGTGCTAGAGGACACCCTAACTATGGCTACACCTTC.